The rows below give T cell receptor beta chains drawn from one sample of a study of blood T cells in healthy people across ages. TCRdb itself ran the 5' RACE reads through MiXCR, one entry per CDR3 protein. The table records roughly 800,000 distinct CDR3 sequences, roughly 25% of them present only once. The sample was also reused in another study, on T cells of mothers and their children.

Material for sequencing was blood. The receptors stem from a boy aged 10-17 years in good health. The CDR3 runs from the conserved cysteine through the conserved F or W. The D gene is left open where the match is weak. Part of the rows lack a size; the others show once, few, many or a class for expanded clones.

D gene: -; clone size: few; J gene: TRBJ2-6; V gene: TRBV20-1; CDR3 DNA: TGCAGTGCCGCCCCGTGGTACTCTGGGGCCAACGTCCTGACTTTC; CDR3 protein: CSAAPWYSGANVLTF
D gene: -; clone size: few; J gene: TRBJ1-4; V gene: TRBV30; CDR3 DNA: TGTGCCTGGAGTACCCTGGGGGGGAATGAAAAACTGTTTTTT; CDR3 protein: CAWSTLGGNEKLFF
D gene: -; clone size: -; J gene: TRBJ1-1; V gene: TRBV9; CDR3 DNA: TGTGCCAGCAGCGTAGAGCCAGGGATAACTGAAGCTCTCTTT; CDR3 protein: CASSVEPGITEALF
D gene: -; clone size: -; J gene: TRBJ2-5; V gene: TRBV29-1; CDR3 DNA: TGCAGCGTTGTCTGGGGGGGACAGGCCGGAGAGACCCAGTACTTC; CDR3 protein: CSVVWGGQAGETQYF
D gene: TRBD1; clone size: -; J gene: TRBJ1-1; V gene: TRBV6-5; CDR3 DNA: TGTGCCAGCAGTCGCGGGACAGGGAGAACTGAAGCTTTCTTT; CDR3 protein: CASSRGTGRTEAFF
D gene: -; clone size: -; J gene: TRBJ2-2; V gene: TRBV7-8; CDR3 DNA: TGTGCCAGCAGCTTCTTGGTTGACACTTGGGGCACCGGGGAGCTGTTTTTT; CDR3 protein: CASSFLVDTWGTGELFF
D gene: TRBD1; clone size: -; J gene: TRBJ1-1; V gene: TRBV7-8; CDR3 DNA: TGTGCCAGCAGGGAAGGGGGCGAGGGCACTGGAGCTTTCTTT; CDR3 protein: CASREGGEGTGAFF
D gene: -; clone size: few; J gene: TRBJ2-2; V gene: TRBV7-7; CDR3 DNA: TGTGCCAGCAGCTTATGGGAGAACACCGGGGAGCTGTTTTTT; CDR3 protein: CASSLWENTGELFF
D gene: -; clone size: few; J gene: TRBJ2-7; V gene: TRBV10-3; CDR3 DNA: TGTGCCATCAGTGAGTCTGCCGAGGGAAAGTACTTC; CDR3 protein: CAISESAEGKYF
D gene: TRBD2; clone size: many; J gene: TRBJ2-5; V gene: TRBV20-1; CDR3 DNA: TGCAGTGCTGGGAATAGCGGGGGGGAAGAGACCCAGTACTTC; CDR3 protein: CSAGNSGGEETQYF
D gene: TRBD1; clone size: -; J gene: TRBJ1-2; V gene: TRBV12-3/TRBV12-4; CDR3 DNA: TGTGCCAGCCGAAATGGACAGGATGGCTACACCTTC; CDR3 protein: CASRNGQDGYTF
D gene: -; clone size: -; J gene: TRBJ2-1; V gene: TRBV9; CDR3 DNA: TGTGCCAGCAGCGTAGGTGGTTATGAGCAGTTCTTC; CDR3 protein: CASSVGGYEQFF
D gene: -; clone size: -; J gene: TRBJ1-1; V gene: TRBV5-1; CDR3 DNA: TGCGCCAGCAGCCCGCAGGACAGTTTGAACACTGAAGCTTTCTTT; CDR3 protein: CASSPQDSLNTEAFF
D gene: -; clone size: -; J gene: TRBJ1-6; V gene: TRBV5-1; CDR3 DNA: TGCGCCAGCAGCTCCCGGCAGGGGAGCTCCTATAATTCACCCCTCCACTTT; CDR3 protein: CASSSRQGSSYNSPLHF
D gene: -; clone size: few; J gene: TRBJ2-6; V gene: TRBV5-1; CDR3 DNA: TGCGCCAGCAGCCCCCAACAAACTCCGCTCTCTGGGGCCAACGTCCTGACTTTC; CDR3 protein: CASSPQQTPLSGANVLTF
D gene: -; clone size: few; J gene: TRBJ2-7; V gene: TRBV5-1; CDR3 DNA: TGCGCCAGCAGCTGGAGGGGGGCCCCCTACGAGCAGTACTTC; CDR3 protein: CASSWRGAPYEQYF
D gene: -; clone size: -; J gene: TRBJ2-5; V gene: TRBV20-1; CDR3 DNA: TGCAGTGCTGATAGAGATAAAGTTGAGACCCAGTACTTC; CDR3 protein: CSADRDKVETQYF
D gene: TRBD2; clone size: -; J gene: TRBJ2-5; V gene: TRBV20-1; CDR3 DNA: TGCAGTGCTAGAGATACCAGCGGGAGCCAAGAGACCCAGTACTTC; CDR3 protein: CSARDTSGSQETQYF
D gene: TRBD2; clone size: few; J gene: TRBJ2-1; V gene: TRBV19; CDR3 DNA: TGTGCCAGTAGTTCTCAAGCGGGGGAGTACAATGAGCAGTTCTTC; CDR3 protein: CASSSQAGEYNEQFF
D gene: -; clone size: -; J gene: TRBJ1-2; V gene: TRBV28; CDR3 DNA: TGTGCCAGCAGTTTACGCGGTCGGGATAACTATGGCTACACCTTC; CDR3 protein: CASSLRGRDNYGYTF
D gene: -; clone size: -; J gene: TRBJ2-5; V gene: TRBV6-2/TRBV6-3; CDR3 DNA: TGTGCCAGCAGGGGGGGCCTGCGGAAGGAGCAGTACTTC; CDR3 protein: CASRGGLRKEQYF
D gene: TRBD1; clone size: few; J gene: TRBJ1-2; V gene: TRBV5-1; CDR3 DNA: TGCGCCAGCAGCTTGGTCCGCCCCGGGACAGACCATGGCTACACCTTC; CDR3 protein: CASSLVRPGTDHGYTF
D gene: -; clone size: few; J gene: TRBJ2-4; V gene: TRBV27; CDR3 DNA: TGTGCCAGCAGTTTACGTTACCCGGGGATTAGACACATTCAGTACTTC; CDR3 protein: CASSLRYPGIRHIQYF
D gene: TRBD1; clone size: -; J gene: TRBJ1-2; V gene: TRBV2; CDR3 DNA: TGTGCCAGCAGTGGCCCCGGGACAGGTATCTATGGCTACACCTTC; CDR3 protein: CASSGPGTGIYGYTF
D gene: TRBD2; clone size: medium-sized; J gene: TRBJ2-1; V gene: TRBV5-1; CDR3 DNA: TGCGCCAGCAGCCTTAGCGGGGGGCCTAATGAGCAGTTCTTC; CDR3 protein: CASSLSGGPNEQFF
D gene: -; clone size: -; J gene: TRBJ2-4; V gene: TRBV12-3/TRBV12-4; CDR3 DNA: TGTGCCAGCGGGCAGGGGTTGGAAACCAAAAACATTCAGTACTTC; CDR3 protein: CASGQGLETKNIQYF
D gene: -; clone size: -; J gene: TRBJ1-1; V gene: TRBV27; CDR3 DNA: TGTGCCAGCAGGAAGAACACTGAAGCTTTCTTT; CDR3 protein: CASRKNTEAFF
D gene: TRBD1; clone size: few; J gene: TRBJ2-1; V gene: TRBV9; CDR3 DNA: TGTGCCAGCAGCGTAGGGGACAGTTACAATGAGCAGTTCTTC; CDR3 protein: CASSVGDSYNEQFF
D gene: TRBD2; clone size: -; J gene: TRBJ2-5; V gene: TRBV5-1; CDR3 DNA: TGCGCCACGAAGGCGGGGGGGCCCTGGGAGACCCAGTACTTC; CDR3 protein: CATKAGGPWETQYF
D gene: -; clone size: few; J gene: TRBJ2-5; V gene: TRBV3-1; CDR3 DNA: TGTGCCAGCACCCAGAGGCAGACCCAGTACTTC; CDR3 protein: CASTQRQTQYF
D gene: -; clone size: many; J gene: TRBJ2-7; V gene: TRBV3-1; CDR3 DNA: TGTGCCAGCAGCCCCCTACACGCAGGACGCTACGAGCAGTACTTC; CDR3 protein: CASSPLHAGRYEQYF
D gene: TRBD1; clone size: -; J gene: TRBJ2-7; V gene: TRBV5-1; CDR3 DNA: TGCGCCAGCAGGAGAAGAAGGGACAGCCCCTACGAGCAGTACTTC; CDR3 protein: CASRRRRDSPYEQYF
D gene: TRBD1; clone size: -; J gene: TRBJ1-3; V gene: TRBV7-2; CDR3 DNA: TGTGCCAGCAGCAGGACAGGGGTAGGAAACACCATATATTTT; CDR3 protein: CASSRTGVGNTIYF
D gene: -; clone size: -; J gene: TRBJ2-7; V gene: TRBV16; CDR3 DNA: TGTGCCAGTAGCCTTCGGGGACTGTCCTACGAGCAGTACTTC; CDR3 protein: CASSLRGLSYEQYF
D gene: -; clone size: many; J gene: TRBJ2-5; V gene: TRBV12-3/TRBV12-4; CDR3 DNA: TGTGCCAGCAGCCGGGGACCAGGGGAGACCCAGTACTTC; CDR3 protein: CASSRGPGETQYF
D gene: -; clone size: few; J gene: TRBJ1-1; V gene: TRBV11-2; CDR3 DNA: TGTGCCAGCAGCTCCGACGGGGGGAACACTGAAGCTTTCTTT; CDR3 protein: CASSSDGGNTEAFF